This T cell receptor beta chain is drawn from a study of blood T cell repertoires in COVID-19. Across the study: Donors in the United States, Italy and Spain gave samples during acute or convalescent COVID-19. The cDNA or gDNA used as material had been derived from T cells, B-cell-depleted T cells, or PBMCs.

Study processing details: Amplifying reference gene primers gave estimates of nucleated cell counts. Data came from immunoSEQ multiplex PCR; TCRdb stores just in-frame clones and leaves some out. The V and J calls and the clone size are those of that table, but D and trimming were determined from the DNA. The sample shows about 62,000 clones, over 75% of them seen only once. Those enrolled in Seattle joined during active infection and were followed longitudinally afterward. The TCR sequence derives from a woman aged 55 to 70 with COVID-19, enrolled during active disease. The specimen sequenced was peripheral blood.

This CDR3 reads CASSSTSTGQYF. The DNA of the CDR3 is TGTGCCAGCAGCTCGACTAGCACGGGGCAGTACTTC. V usage is TRBV7-2 and J usage is TRBJ2-7, with 7 nucleotides matching TRBD2. Germline CDR1 is SGHTA and CDR2 is FQGNSA. V trimming: 4 bases; J trimming: 9 bases; junction bases outside the gene matches: 6. CDR3 size: 12 residues.